This TCR beta chain was captured in a study of blood T cell repertoires in COVID-19. In germline, CDR1 is KGHSH, CDR2 LQKENI. After removal of 0 bases from V and 1 base from J, the junction contained 2 bases not matched to a gene. The length of the CDR3 is 16 residues. This clone was observed once. Here immunoSEQ multiplex PCR was the method, and the copy in TCRdb shows in-frame clones only, minus some. The top ten hold roughly 2.7% of the sample, which has over 120,000 clones, approximately 84% seen once. The V call is TRBV18, the J call TRBJ2-2; 7 bases are shared with TRBD2. Sequenced input: peripheral blood. The sequence was obtained from a human donor with acute or convalescent COVID-19. The donor label of this sample is uncertain. The CDR3, as DNA: TGTGCCAGCTCACCACCGACGGGAGGGAACACCGGGGAGCTGTTTTTT. It specifies CASSPPTGGNTGELFF. The entire variable domain, with the rest obtained from reference TRBV18 and TRBJ2-2, is as follows: NAGVMQNPRHLVRRRGQEARLRCSPMKGHSHVYWYRQLPEEGLKFMVYLQKENIIDESGMPKERFSAEFPKEGPSILRIQQVVRGDSAAYFCASSPPTGGNTGELFFGEGSRLTVL.